These T cell receptor beta chains were read from a single sample in a study of blood T cell repertoires in COVID-19. Generated by immunoSEQ multiplex PCR, the TCRdb table keeps only in-frame clones and is missing some. This table holds about 310,000 clones, 87% found once. The material sequenced was peripheral blood. Every receptor here comes from a man between 18 and 29 years old with active or convalescent COVID-19. The CDR3 runs from the conserved cysteine through the conserved F or W. A D gene is named only where the DNA matches it firmly. Only some rows state a clone size, as once, few, many or a class for expanded clones.

V: TRBV7-9
size: NA
J: TRBJ1-1
D: NA
DNA: TGTGCCAGCAGCTCATCCATCGGGGGAGAAGCTTTCTTT
CDR3: CASSSSIGGEAFF

V: TRBV10-2
size: NA
J: TRBJ2-3
D: TRBD2
DNA: TGCGCCAGCACCCCGGGGACTAGCGGGAGGGATACGCAGTATTTT
CDR3: CASTPGTSGRDTQYF

V: TRBV19
size: NA
J: TRBJ2-1
D: TRBD1
DNA: TGTGCCAGTAGCCTTGACAGGGGTCTGATCAATGAGCAGTTCTTC
CDR3: CASSLDRGLINEQFF

V: TRBV3-1/TRBV3-2
size: NA
J: TRBJ1-2
D: NA
DNA: TGTGCCAGCAGCCAAAGGAGACAGCACTATGGCTACACCTTC
CDR3: CASSQRRQHYGYTF

V: TRBV27
size: NA
J: TRBJ2-1
D: NA
DNA: TGTGCCAGCAGTCTATTTGCGGGGACCTATAGTGAGCAGTTCTTC
CDR3: CASSLFAGTYSEQFF

V: TRBV20-1
size: NA
J: TRBJ2-5
D: NA
DNA: TGCAGTGCTGACTATCAAGAGACCCAGTACTTC
CDR3: CSADYQETQYF

V: TRBV5-1
size: NA
J: TRBJ2-3
D: TRBD2
DNA: TGCGCCAGCAGCTTGGGCGTCAGCGGGGGGGCTCAAGATACGCAGTATTTT
CDR3: CASSLGVSGGAQDTQYF

V: TRBV4-3
size: NA
J: TRBJ1-6
D: NA
DNA: TGCGCCAGCAGCCAAGCCCAGGGCACTAATTCACCCCTCCACTTT
CDR3: CASSQAQGTNSPLHF

V: TRBV6-6
size: NA
J: TRBJ1-1
D: NA
DNA: TGTGCCAGCAACCGGGGGAGATTCACTGAAGCTTTCTTT
CDR3: CASNRGRFTEAFF

V: TRBV18
size: NA
J: TRBJ2-7
D: TRBD2
DNA: TGTGCCAGCTCACTGACTAGCGGGAGGGCCCTTGACGAGCAGTACTTC
CDR3: CASSLTSGRALDEQYF

V: TRBV10-2
size: NA
J: TRBJ2-7
D: TRBD1
DNA: TGCGCCAGCAGCCGGGACAGGGGGAACGAGCAGTACTTC
CDR3: CASSRDRGNEQYF

V: TRBV19
size: few
J: TRBJ1-3
D: NA
DNA: TGTGCCAGTAGTATTGGGCTCGTCTCTGGAAACACCATATATTTT
CDR3: CASSIGLVSGNTIYF

V: TRBV15
size: NA
J: TRBJ1-5
D: NA
DNA: TGTGCCACCAGCGTAGGCGCCGGGGGCAATCAGCCCCAGCATTTT
CDR3: CATSVGAGGNQPQHF

V: TRBV12-3/TRBV12-4
size: NA
J: TRBJ1-5
D: TRBD1
DNA: TGTGCCAGCAGTTCGGGACAGAATCAGCCCCAGCATTTT
CDR3: CASSSGQNQPQHF

V: TRBV28
size: NA
J: TRBJ1-4
D: NA
DNA: TGTGCCAGCAGCCCGAGTGGGCAACTGTTTTTT
CDR3: CASSPSGQLFF

V: TRBV21-1
size: NA
J: TRBJ1-5
D: NA
DNA: TGTGCCAGCAGCAAAACTTCGGGGAGCAATCAGCCCCAGCATTTT
CDR3: CASSKTSGSNQPQHF

V: TRBV12-5
size: NA
J: TRBJ2-7
D: NA
DNA: TGTGCTAGTGGGGAGGTAGCATACGAGCAGTACTTC
CDR3: CASGEVAYEQYF

V: TRBV24-1
size: NA
J: TRBJ2-7
D: NA
DNA: TGTGCCACCAGTGCCCTAAACCGGGACGGGAGATCCTACGAGCAGTACTTC
CDR3: CATSALNRDGRSYEQYF

V: TRBV18
size: NA
J: TRBJ2-3
D: TRBD2
DNA: TGTGCCAGCTCACCCGTCGGGGGGGCCCGGGATACGCAGTATTTT
CDR3: CASSPVGGARDTQYF

V: TRBV6-2/TRBV6-3
size: NA
J: TRBJ2-5
D: NA
DNA: TGTGCCAGCAGTTACCCGACAAGCCAGTACTTC
CDR3: CASSYPTSQYF

V: TRBV2
size: NA
J: TRBJ1-5
D: NA
DNA: TGTGCCAGCAGAACAAGAGGGATCAATCAGCCCCAGCATTTT
CDR3: CASRTRGINQPQHF

V: TRBV28
size: NA
J: TRBJ1-4
D: NA
DNA: TGTGCCAGCAGTTTATTATCTGGGGCCACAGGTAATGAAAAACTGTTTTTT
CDR3: CASSLLSGATGNEKLFF

V: TRBV28
size: NA
J: TRBJ1-1
D: NA
DNA: TGTGCCAGCAGAGGCGGGGGAGCCATGAACACTGAAGCTTTCTTT
CDR3: CASRGGGAMNTEAFF

V: TRBV4-1
size: NA
J: TRBJ1-2
D: NA
DNA: TGCGCCAGCAGCCAAGTTTTGGGTGTTCAGGATGCTAACTATGGCTACACCTTC
CDR3: CASSQVLGVQDANYGYTF

V: TRBV4-3
size: NA
J: TRBJ1-1
D: NA
DNA: TGCGCCAGCAGCCAAGATTCGGCAGGGGCCTTTGAAGCTTTCTTT
CDR3: CASSQDSAGAFEAFF

V: TRBV6-5
size: NA
J: TRBJ2-7
D: NA
DNA: TGTGCCAGCAGTTTTAACAGGGAGTACGAGCAGTACTTC
CDR3: CASSFNREYEQYF

V: TRBV5-1
size: NA
J: TRBJ1-4
D: TRBD1
DNA: TGCGCCAGCAGCCGGACAGGGGAAAATGAAAAACTGTTTTTT
CDR3: CASSRTGENEKLFF

V: TRBV6-5
size: NA
J: TRBJ1-5
D: TRBD1
DNA: TGTGCCAGCCTGGGGACAGGCAGCAATCAGCCCCAGCATTTT
CDR3: CASLGTGSNQPQHF

V: TRBV6-6
size: few
J: TRBJ1-1
D: NA
DNA: TGTGCCAGCAAGAGGGATTTGAACACTGAAGCTTTCTTT
CDR3: CASKRDLNTEAFF

V: TRBV2
size: NA
J: TRBJ1-1
D: TRBD1
DNA: TGTGCCGTTCACAGGGGGCTTACTGAAGCTTTCTTT
CDR3: CAVHRGLTEAFF

V: TRBV27
size: NA
J: TRBJ2-2
D: TRBD2
DNA: TGTGCCAGCAGTTTAGGGACTAGCGTCACCGGGGAGCTGTTTTTT
CDR3: CASSLGTSVTGELFF

V: TRBV6-1
size: once
J: TRBJ1-6
D: TRBD1
DNA: TGTGCCAGCAGTGAAATCGACAGGGGTAATTCACCCCTCCACTTT
CDR3: CASSEIDRGNSPLHF

V: TRBV18
size: NA
J: TRBJ2-5
D: NA
DNA: TGTGCCAGCTCACCCCAGAGCGGGTGGGAGACCCAGTACTTC
CDR3: CASSPQSGWETQYF

V: TRBV7-6
size: NA
J: TRBJ2-3
D: NA
DNA: TGTGCCAGCAGCTTAGCGCTGAGTAGCCGACCCACAGATACGCAGTATTTT
CDR3: CASSLALSSRPTDTQYF

V: TRBV7-2
size: NA
J: TRBJ1-5
D: NA
DNA: TGTGCCAGCAGCTTAGCGGGCCCCAATCAGCCCCAGCATTTT
CDR3: CASSLAGPNQPQHF

V: TRBV6-4
size: NA
J: TRBJ1-1
D: NA
DNA: TGTGCCAGCAGTCAAGGGGGGGAGAACACTGAAGCTTTCTTT
CDR3: CASSQGGENTEAFF

V: TRBV4-2
size: NA
J: TRBJ2-3
D: NA
DNA: TGTGCCAGCAGCCAAGAACAGATCACAGATACGCAGTATTTT
CDR3: CASSQEQITDTQYF

V: TRBV10-1
size: NA
J: TRBJ2-3
D: TRBD2
DNA: TGCGCCAGCAGTGAGGCTAGCGGAAGGGATACGCAGTATTTT
CDR3: CASSEASGRDTQYF

V: TRBV24-1
size: NA
J: TRBJ1-6
D: TRBD1
DNA: TGTGCCACCAGTGACTACCCGGGACAGGATAATTCACCCCTCCACTTT
CDR3: CATSDYPGQDNSPLHF

V: TRBV15
size: NA
J: TRBJ1-1
D: NA
DNA: TGTGCCACCAGCAGAGATCCGGGGTTTGGAGAGGAGACTGAAGCTTTCTTT
CDR3: CATSRDPGFGEETEAFF

V: TRBV10-2
size: NA
J: TRBJ2-7
D: TRBD2
DNA: TGCGCCAGCACTAGCGGGGGGACTTATGCCTTCGAGCAGTACTTC
CDR3: CASTSGGTYAFEQYF

V: TRBV2
size: NA
J: TRBJ2-6
D: TRBD2
DNA: TGTGCCAGCGAAAAGACGGGGGGGCTCTCAGGGGCCAACGTCCTGACTTTC
CDR3: CASEKTGGLSGANVLTF

V: TRBV7-9
size: NA
J: TRBJ2-5
D: TRBD1
DNA: TGTGCCAGCAGCCATTTTTTTGAGACAGGGGTAGGCCAGTACTTC
CDR3: CASSHFFETGVGQYF

V: TRBV5-5
size: NA
J: TRBJ1-6
D: NA
DNA: TGTGCCACCCCCCTAGGGGTTAGTGATTCACCCCTCCACTTT
CDR3: CATPLGVSDSPLHF

V: TRBV7-9
size: NA
J: TRBJ2-5
D: NA
DNA: TGTGCCAGCAGATCCAGGGGCCCCCAAGAGACCCAGTACTTC
CDR3: CASRSRGPQETQYF

V: TRBV6-6
size: NA
J: TRBJ2-1
D: TRBD2
DNA: TGTGCCAGCGGAGCGGGACTAGGCAATGAGCAGTTCTTC
CDR3: CASGAGLGNEQFF

V: TRBV4-1
size: NA
J: TRBJ2-7
D: TRBD1
DNA: TGCGCCAGCAGCCAGGTCGTGACAGGGGATACCTACGAGCAGTACTTC
CDR3: CASSQVVTGDTYEQYF

V: TRBV28
size: NA
J: TRBJ1-1
D: NA
DNA: TGTGCCAGCAACGAGCGCAGGAACACTGAAGCTTTCTTT
CDR3: CASNERRNTEAFF

V: TRBV27
size: NA
J: TRBJ2-1
D: TRBD2
DNA: TGTGCCAGCAGACGCGGGAGCGAGTACAATGAGCAGTTCTTC
CDR3: CASRRGSEYNEQFF

V: TRBV6-5
size: NA
J: TRBJ2-3
D: NA
DNA: TGTGCCACGTCTAGGGGCTTCACAGATACGCAGTATTTT
CDR3: CATSRGFTDTQYF

V: TRBV6-5
size: few
J: TRBJ1-5
D: NA
DNA: TGTGCCAGCAGGGCACTCCAGGCTGGGAATCAGCCCCAGCATTTT
CDR3: CASRALQAGNQPQHF

V: TRBV28
size: NA
J: TRBJ2-7
D: TRBD2
DNA: TGTGCCAGCAGTTCAGGACTAGCGGATGCCTACGAGCAGTACTTC
CDR3: CASSSGLADAYEQYF